This passage covers 28 T cell receptor beta chains from one sample sequenced in a study of Ad26.COV2.S vaccination and SARS-CoV-2 variants. Some clones are missing from TCRdb's copy, which holds only in-frame ones; the method was immunoSEQ multiplex PCR. The table lists 350,000 to 500,000 clones, approximately 89% of them singletons, with over 2% in the top ten. The treatment here: approximately 18 received Ad26.COV2.S at low or high dose, single or two shots; roughly five received placebo; per-sample allocation not given. The study sampled participants on day 63 after the first vaccine or placebo injection. The sequencing here drew on peripheral blood, taken in a trial of Ad26.COV2.S vaccine versus placebo. The receptors were sampled from a person between 18 and 65 years old who received the Ad26.COV2.S COVID-19 vaccine or a placebo.

The rearrangement links TRBV7-9 to TRBJ1-2; TRBD1 aligns across 9 bases. The CDR3 is 15 amino acids. The V gene end was trimmed by 5 bases and the J gene end by 8 bases; junction bases not matched to a gene: 12. Germline CDR1 is SEHNR and CDR2 is FQNEAQ (reference sequence). CDR3 coding DNA: TGTGCCAGCAGCATTGGGACAGGGATAGTAAAAGGCTACACCTTC. Amino acid sequence: CASSIGTGIVKGYTF.

V is TRBV6-5 and J is TRBJ1-2; no clear D. Germline V gene lookup returns CDR1 MNHEY and CDR2 SVGAGI. The CDR3 extends over 15 amino acids. The V gene lost 2 bases and the J gene lost 0 bases, with 10 bases spanning the gap. The CDR3 bases are TGTGCCAGCAGTTACCAGCCAGCCGCTAACTATGGCTACACCTTC. Protein: CASSYQPAANYGYTF.

The rearrangement links TRBV28 to TRBJ1-5; 7 bases match TRBD1. V shed 8 bases, J shed 4 bases, and the junction held 5 bases outside the gene matches. Germline CDR1 and CDR2: MDHEN and SYDVKM. The CDR3 is 13 residues long. The CDR3 DNA reads TGTGCCAGCCTTGACAGGGCGAATCAGCCCCAGCATTTT. It encodes CASLDRANQPQHF.

The V and J genes are TRBV19 and TRBJ1-3; a possible D gene is TRBD1 (5 bases). Trimming took off 1 base at V and 4 bases at J, with 23 bases between the two ends. The CDR3 consists of 19 residues. The germline CDR1 and CDR2 sequences are LNHDA and SQIVND (reference sequence). The CDR3 region is CASSIGPPGPSGFGNTIYF. The CDR3 DNA reads as TGTGCCAGTAGTATAGGACCCCCAGGGCCTAGTGGGTTCGGAAACACCATATATTTT. Filled out from reference TRBV19 and TRBJ1-3, the complete variable domain reads DGGITQSPKYLFRKEGQNVTLSCEQNLNHDAMYWYRQDPGQGLRLIYYSQIVNDFQKGDIAEGYSVSREKKESFPLTVTSAQKNPTAFYLCASSIGPPGPSGFGNTIYFGEGSWLTVV.

The chain combines TRBV5-1 with TRBJ2-2; D might be TRBD1 (6 bases). In germline, CDR1 is SGHRS, CDR2 YFSETQ. This CDR3 region has 16 residues. Trimming took 0 bases from V and 1 from J, leaving 10 bases between them. The CDR3 is CASSLDTGQNTGELFF. DNA for the CDR3: TGCGCCAGCAGCTTGGATACGGGACAGAACACCGGGGAGCTGTTTTTT.

The chain uses TRBV7-2 and TRBJ1-2; a weak D match, TRBD1 (5 bases). V was shortened by 0 bases and J by 7 bases, with 6 bases between the two germline ends. This CDR3 has 12 amino acids. The germline CDR1 and CDR2 sequences are SGHTA and FQGNSA. The CDR3 reads CASSLARGGYTF. CDR3 sequence (DNA): TGTGCCAGCAGCTTAGCTAGGGGTGGCTACACCTTC.

The chain combines TRBV7-2 with TRBJ1-5, with D possibly TRBD1 on 5 matching bases. Trimming removed 0 bases at V and 0 bases at J, with 15 bases between. There are 18 residues in the CDR3. CDR1 is SGHTA and CDR2 is FQGNSA in the germline V gene. CDR3 in amino acids: CASSLALTAGNSNQPQHF. CDR3 nucleotide sequence: TGTGCCAGCAGCTTAGCGCTTACGGCAGGGAATAGCAATCAGCCCCAGCATTTT.

This chain joins TRBV5-4 and TRBJ1-4; weak D call: TRBD1 (6 bases). Germline loops: CDR1 SGHNT, CDR2 YYREEE (reference sequence). This CDR3 contains 15 residues. V gave up 3 bases and J gave up 5 bases, with 14 bases separating them. The CDR3 reads CASSSAARGNEKLFF. DNA of the CDR3: TGTGCCAGCAGCTCCGCGGCCAGGGGAAATGAAAAACTGTTTTTT. Full variable domain (rest looked up from reference TRBV5-4 and TRBJ1-4): ETGVTQSPTHLIKTRGQQVTLRCSSQSGHNTVSWYQQALGQGPQFIFQYYREEENGRGNFPPRFSGLQFPNYSSELNVNALELDDSALYLCASSSAARGNEKLFFGSGTQLSVL.

This chain joins TRBV19 and TRBJ2-1; possible D gene TRBD2, 5 bases. The germline CDR1 and CDR2 sequences are LNHDA and SQIVND (reference sequence). V gave up 5 bases and J gave up 2 bases, with 7 bases separating them. The CDR3 is made up of 13 amino acids. CDR3 DNA sequence: TGTGCCAGTAGTCTCGGGACCTACAATGAGCAGTTCTTC. It is translated as CASSLGTYNEQFF.

The chain couples TRBV19 to TRBJ1-5, with 7 bases aligning to TRBD1. The CDR3 spans 19 residues. After removal of 4 bases from V and 7 bases from J, the junction contained 22 bases not matched to a gene. Germline V CDR1 and CDR2: LNHDA, SQIVND (reference sequence). The CDR3 nucleotides are TGTGCCAGTAGTAAACTTAACATCGGGACAGACCTCCGGGGCCAGCCCCAGCATTTT. Protein product: CASSKLNIGTDLRGQPQHF. Drawing the rest from reference TRBV19 and TRBJ1-5, the complete variable domain is DGGITQSPKYLFRKEGQNVTLSCEQNLNHDAMYWYRQDPGQGLRLIYYSQIVNDFQKGDIAEGYSVSREKKESFPLTVTSAQKNPTAFYLCASSKLNIGTDLRGQPQHFGDGTRLSIL.

The chain carries TRBV28 and TRBJ2-7, with 10 positions matching TRBD2. The V and J ends lost 4 bases and 4 bases, in that order; junction bases with no gene match: 10. The CDR3 is 16 residues long. Germline loops: CDR1 MDHEN, CDR2 SYDVKM. The CDR3 sequence: CASSSLAGAQAYEQYV. The CDR3 nucleotides are TGTGCCAGCAGTTCCCTAGCGGGGGCACAAGCTTACGAGCAGTACGTC.

In DNA form, the CDR3 reads TGTGCCAGCAGCTTAGAGGGGGACACTCGAGGTTCACCCCTCCACTTT. Amino acid sequence: CASSLEGDTRGSPLHF. The chain employs TRBV7-2 and TRBJ1-6; TRBD1 is a possible D gene (6 bases). The CDR3 runs to 16 residues. Germline CDR1 is SGHTA and CDR2 is FQGNSA. Trimming shortened V by 1 base and J by 9 bases, and 16 bases separated the two germline ends. Supplemented by reference TRBV7-2 and TRBJ1-6, the full variable domain reads GAGVSQSPSNKVTEKGKDVELRCDPISGHTALYWYRQSLGQGLEFLIYFQGNSAPDKSGLPSDRFSAERTGGSVSTLTIQRTQQEDSAVYLCASSLEGDTRGSPLHFGNGTRLTVT.

The chain carries TRBV5-4 and TRBJ2-2, with 7 bases aligning to TRBD1. The V gene end was trimmed by 4 bases and the J gene end by 1 base; junction bases not matched to a gene: 7. Germline CDR1 reads SGHNT; CDR2 reads YYREEE (reference sequence). The CDR3 contains 16 residues. The CDR3 DNA sequence: TGTGCCAGCAGCCCCCCGGGACAGAGGAACACCGGGGAGCTGTTTTTT. It yields the protein CASSPPGQRNTGELFF.

This clone was detected a few times. V usage is TRBV5-4 and J usage is TRBJ2-3; TRBD2 matches at 13 bases. Germline CDR1 reads SGHNT; CDR2 reads YYREEE (reference sequence). The V and J ends lost 8 bases and 6 bases, in that order; junction bases with no gene match: 18. There are 18 residues in the CDR3. CDR3 in DNA: TGTGCCAGTTCTGCAGAAAGGACTAGCGGGAGTCTCATGGATACGCAGTATTTT. Translated: CASSAERTSGSLMDTQYF. Full variable domain (outside the CDR3, taken from reference TRBV5-4 and TRBJ2-3): ETGVTQSPTHLIKTRGQQVTLRCSSQSGHNTVSWYQQALGQGPQFIFQYYREEENGRGNFPPRFSGLQFPNYSSELNVNALELDDSALYLCASSAERTSGSLMDTQYFGPGTRLTVL.

The chain has TRBV29-1 and TRBJ2-7, with a weak D call TRBD1 (6 bases). Germline CDR1 SQVTM, CDR2 ANQGSEA. The CDR3 sequence is 15 residues long. The V gene lost 4 bases and the J gene lost 3 bases, with 19 bases spanning the gap. The CDR3 DNA sequence: TGCAGCGTTGCTTTAGGGGGACACAAAAACTACGAGCAGTACTTC. Translation gives CSVALGGHKNYEQYF.

V gene TRBV9 combines with J gene TRBJ2-3, with D perhaps being TRBD1 or TRBD2 (5 bases each). Trimming took 3 bases from V and 0 from J, leaving 14 bases between them. The V gene's germline CDR1 is SGDLS and CDR2 YYNGEE. This CDR3 contains 16 residues. The CDR3 nucleotides are TGTGCCAGCAGCGCCATGGGGCGGAGGAGCACAGATACGCAGTATTTT. Translation gives CASSAMGRRSTDTQYF.

The chain couples TRBV2 to TRBJ1-5, with a tentative D call TRBD1 (5 bases). Trimming removed 5 bases at V and 7 bases at J, with 18 bases between. The CDR3 runs 15 residues. Looked up from germline, CDR1 is SNHLY and CDR2 is FYNNEI. CDR3 sequence (DNA): TGTGCCAGCAGTCGCGAGGGAGGGGAAGGCCAGCCCCAGCATTTT. Its translation is CASSREGGEGQPQHF.

This clone turned up a few times. The V gene is TRBV6-5, the J gene TRBJ1-3; D is unclear. Trimming took off 2 bases at V and 4 bases at J, with 12 bases between the two ends. The CDR3 is 15 amino acids. CDR1 and CDR2 from the germline V gene are MNHEY and SVGAGI. The CDR3 DNA reads as TGTGCCAGCAGTTACGACCGTAAGGCCGGAAACACCATATATTTT. Amino acids: CASSYDRKAGNTIYF.

The count of this clone is one. The V gene is TRBV6-1, the J gene TRBJ1-2; D not certain. This CDR3 spans 16 amino acids. Trimming stripped 3 bases from V and 5 bases from J, with 19 bases between. Germline-derived CDR1 and CDR2 are MNHNS and SASEGT. CDR3 bases: TGTGCCAGCAGTGATTTCCCTACGACACCAGTTTATGGCTACACCTTC. Translating it yields CASSDFPTTPVYGYTF.

This chain joins TRBV7-6 and TRBJ2-3, with 10 bases matching TRBD1. The V and J ends lost 5 bases and 1 base, in that order; junction bases with no gene match: 6. This CDR3 spans 16 amino acids. Germline loops: CDR1 SGHVS, CDR2 FNYEAQ. The CDR3 protein is CASSVGDRGRTDTQYF. The CDR3 bases are TGTGCCAGCAGCGTCGGAGACAGGGGGCGCACAGATACGCAGTATTTT. The full variable domain, rest sourced from reference TRBV7-6 and TRBJ2-3, is GAGVSQSPRYKVTKRGQDVALRCDPISGHVSLYWYRQALGQGPEFLTYFNYEAQQDKSGLPNDRFSAERPEGSISTLTIQRTEQRDSAMYRCASSVGDRGRTDTQYFGPGTRLTVL.

J is TRBJ1-1 and V is TRBV4-3, with no clear D. Germline loops: CDR1 LGHNA, CDR2 YSLEER. This CDR3 spans 13 amino acids. V dropped 5 bases and J dropped 0 bases, with 7 bases sitting between them. CDR3 amino acids: CASSYRMNTEAFF. CDR3 DNA: TGCGCCAGCAGCTACAGAATGAACACTGAAGCTTTCTTT.

V usage is TRBV2 and J usage is TRBJ1-1, with D unresolved. The germline V and J ends were trimmed by 8 bases and 2 bases, with 9 bases remaining between them. Germline values: CDR1 SNHLY, CDR2 FYNNEI. This CDR3 comprises 12 residues. CDR3 sequence reads: CASQVDNTEAFF. CDR3 nucleotides: TGTGCCAGCCAAGTTGATAACACTGAAGCTTTCTTT.

This chain links TRBV19 with TRBJ2-3; a weak D match, TRBD2 (6 bases). Trimming shortened V by 3 bases and J by 3 bases, and 16 bases separated the two germline ends. Germline V gene data show CDR1 as LNHDA and CDR2 as SQIVND (reference sequence). The CDR3 is made up of 16 amino acids. The CDR3 bases are TGTGCCAGTAGTATCCTCCCGAGCGGGCTAACAGATACGCAGTATTTT. It codes for CASSILPSGLTDTQYF.

The rearrangement links TRBV7-3 to TRBJ1-1; TRBD1 matches 7 bases. The length of the CDR3 is 14 residues. From germline, CDR1 is SGHTA and CDR2 FQGTGA. For the CDR3, the DNA is TGTGCGACGAAGGAGGGGGCCGGCCGAACTGAAGCTTTCTTT. This gives the protein CATKEGAGRTEAFF.

The chain recombines TRBV21-1 with TRBJ2-7. TRBV21-1 is deemed a pseudogene. This CDR3 spans 16 amino acids. CDR3 DNA: TGTGCCAGCAGCACCCGAGTAGGGGGGCTAACCTACGAGCAGTACGTC. Translation: CASSTRVGGLTYEQYV.

This rearrangement joins TRBV6-5 to TRBJ1-1; 8 bases agree with TRBD1. CDR3 size: 13 residues. Looked up from germline, CDR1 is MNHEY and CDR2 is SVGAGI. The ends lost 8 bases at V and 7 bases at J; junction bases unmatched: 9. In nucleotides, the CDR3 is TGTGCCAGCGTCGCGACAGGGGTCCTTGAAGCTTTCTTT. This gives the protein CASVATGVLEAFF.

This clone was detected once. The chain uses TRBV3-1 (or the pseudogene TRBV3-2) and TRBJ2-3; TRBD2 agrees at 13 bases. The germline CDR1 and CDR2 sequences are LGHDT and YNNKEL (reference sequence). This CDR3 region has 18 residues. V trimming: 3 bases; J trimming: 10 bases; junction bases outside the gene matches: 16. The CDR3 spells CASSHEPRTSGRLGAQYF. CDR3 coding DNA: TGTGCCAGCAGCCATGAGCCTCGGACTAGCGGGAGACTCGGGGCGCAGTATTTT.

The rearrangement uses TRBV5-8 and TRBJ1-3, with 8 bases identical to TRBD1. CDR3 length: 15 residues. V lost 4 bases to trimming and J lost 4 bases; unmatched junction nucleotides: 7. From germline, CDR1 is SGHTS and CDR2 YDEGEE. The chain's CDR3 is CASSPTGAVGNTIYF. In DNA form, the CDR3 reads TGTGCCAGCAGCCCGACAGGGGCTGTCGGAAACACCATATATTTT.